This T cell receptor beta chain was found in a study of T cells in Graves' hyperthyroidism and ophthalmopathy. Disease duration under 2 months; hyperthyroidism patients were aged 18 to 65. Exclusion of a patient resulted from uncontrolled infection, other autoimmune disease, pregnancy or lactation. This clonotype was found a few times. As yet, its antigen is unknown. TCR beta CDR3 regions were amplified from RNA transcripts. Researchers ran a first-round RT-PCR on the TCR CDR3 using the HTBI primer set. TCRdb re-called the multiplex PCR reads with MiXCR, one entry per CDR3 protein. This sample has fewer than 800,000 distinct CDR3 sequences, with 16% found just once. Broader study findings: Most clonotypes that expanded in the thyroid above 0.001 also showed up in blood.

Germline loops: CDR1 MNHEY, CDR2 SMNVEV (reference sequence). The germline V and J ends were trimmed by 7 bases and 4 bases, with 10 bases remaining between them. This CDR3 has 12 residues. The sample was blood. J is TRBJ1-2 and V is TRBV27; D remains unclear. The receptor comes from a man younger than 30 with Graves' hyperthyroidism. DNA for the CDR3: TGTGCCAGCACCGCAGACGGCTATGGCTACACCTTC. Protein: CASTADGYGYTF.